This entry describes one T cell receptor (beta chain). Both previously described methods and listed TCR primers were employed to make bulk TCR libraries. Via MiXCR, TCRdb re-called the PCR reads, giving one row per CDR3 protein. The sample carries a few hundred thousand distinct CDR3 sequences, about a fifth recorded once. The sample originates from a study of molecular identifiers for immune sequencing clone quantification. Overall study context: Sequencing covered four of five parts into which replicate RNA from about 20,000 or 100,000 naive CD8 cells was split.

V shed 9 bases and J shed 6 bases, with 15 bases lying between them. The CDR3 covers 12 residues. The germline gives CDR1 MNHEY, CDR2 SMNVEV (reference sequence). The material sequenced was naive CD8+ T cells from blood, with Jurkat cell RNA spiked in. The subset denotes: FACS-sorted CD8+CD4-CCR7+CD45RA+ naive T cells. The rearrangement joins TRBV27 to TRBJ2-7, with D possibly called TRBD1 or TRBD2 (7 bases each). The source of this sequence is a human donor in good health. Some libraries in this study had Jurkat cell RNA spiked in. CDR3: CASAGGGVEQYF. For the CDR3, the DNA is TGTGCCAGTGCAGGGGGAGGGGTCGAGCAGTACTTC.